The 27 T cell receptor beta chains below were found in one sample sequenced in a study of T cells in localized non-small cell lung cancer (dated by TCRdb to 2020 to 2022). The method behind the library was the immunoSEQ multiplex PCR assay. TCRdb obtained this table from immuneACCESS and retained in-frame rearrangements with V and J assigned. These tables miss some clones; where compared with another copy, unresolved V genes account for less than half of the shortfall, and the remainder is unexplained. Recorded for this sample are roughly 34,000 clones; around four fifths of them occurred a single time. The leading ten clones occupy 35% to 40% of the sample. The sample here was peripheral blood, taken before any cancer treatment. All receptors derive from a male donor aged 60 or over with stage II squamous cell lung carcinoma.

This CDR3 reads CASRRTAQETQYF. CDR3 coding DNA: TGTGCCAGCAGGAGGACAGCCCAAGAGACCCAGTACTTC. This rearrangement joins TRBV2 to TRBJ2-5, with TRBD1 as a possible D gene (6 bases). V dropped 6 bases and J dropped 1 base, with 9 bases sitting between them. Germline values: CDR1 SNHLY, CDR2 FYNNEI. CDR3 length: 13 amino acids.

The chain has TRBV9 and TRBJ2-1, with D uncertain. The CDR3 has 16 amino acids. Per the germline V gene, CDR1 is SGDLS and CDR2 is YYNGEE. V dropped 0 bases and J dropped 0 bases, with 10 bases sitting between them. The CDR3 sequence: CASSVGESSSYNEQFF. CDR3 DNA sequence: TGTGCCAGCAGCGTAGGGGAATCGAGCTCCTACAATGAGCAGTTCTTC.

J is TRBJ2-7 and V is TRBV7-6, with D possibly matching TRBD1 (6 bases). The germline CDR1 and CDR2 sequences are SGHVS and FNYEAQ. The CDR3 contains 15 residues. V was clipped by 5 bases and J by 0 bases, with 14 bases between them. CDR3 coding DNA: TGTGCCAGCAGCCCTACTTGGGGGCACTCCTACGAGCAGTACTTC. Translation: CASSPTWGHSYEQYF.

The chain joins TRBV5-1 to TRBJ1-1; 10 bases agree with TRBD1. The CDR3 is made up of 16 amino acids. The junction had 7 bases not matched to a gene; V was cut back by 0 bases and J by 5 bases. Germline-derived CDR1 and CDR2 are SGHRS and YFSETQ. CDR3 loop: CASSLVTGGYTTEAFF. For the CDR3, the DNA is TGCGCCAGCAGCTTGGTGACAGGGGGCTATACAACTGAAGCTTTCTTT.

This chain links TRBV6-5 with TRBJ1-1, with TRBD1 as a possible D gene (6 bases). CDR3 length equals 12 residues. CDR1 MNHEY and CDR2 SVGAGI come from the germline V gene. Trimming stripped 6 bases from V and 6 bases from J, with 11 bases between. The CDR3 DNA sequence: TGTGCCAGCAGGGAGACAGGTTCTGAAGCTTTCTTT. This translates into CASRETGSEAFF.

The chain combines TRBV11-1 with TRBJ2-2; 7 bases agree with TRBD2. The CDR3 is 16 residues long. Trimming cost V 5 bases and J 0 bases; bases outside gene matches: 6. Looked up from germline, CDR1 is SGHAT and CDR2 is FQDESV (reference sequence). DNA of the CDR3: TGTGCCAGCAGCCGGATCAGCGGGGCGAACACCGGGGAGCTGTTTTTT. Translation: CASSRISGANTGELFF. Complete variable domain (other parts from reference TRBV11-1 and TRBJ2-2): EAEVAQSPRYKITEKSQAVAFWCDPISGHATLYWYRQILGQGPELLVQFQDESVVDDSQLPKDRFSAERLKGVDSTLKIQPAELGDSAMYLCASSRISGANTGELFFGEGSRLTVL.

The chain employs TRBV27 and TRBJ1-1, with 7 bases identical to TRBD1. The length of the CDR3 is 12 residues. Trimming at V came to 9 bases and at J to 4 bases, leaving 5 bases not matched to a gene. Germline CDR1 MNHEY, CDR2 SMNVEV (reference sequence). CDR3 bases: TGTGCCAGTAGGGGGCAGGTCACTGAAGCTTTCTTT. As protein: CASRGQVTEAFF.

The chain recombines TRBV7-8 with TRBJ2-5; D gene unclear. Germline CDR1 SGHVS, CDR2 FQNEAQ. This CDR3 is built from 16 residues. The V and J ends lost 1 base and 1 base respectively, with 13 bases between them. CDR3 DNA: TGTGCCAGCAGCTTAGATCCACGGCGGAGCCAAGAGACCCAGTACTTC. This sequence encodes CASSLDPRRSQETQYF.

This chain connects TRBV6-1 to TRBJ2-7; maybe TRBD1 (6 bases). The V gene's germline CDR1 is MNHNS and CDR2 SASEGT. CDR3 length: 12 residues. Trimming cost V 2 bases and J 4 bases, with 6 bases left between them. The DNA for the CDR3 is TGTGCCAGCAGTGAAAGGGGGTACGAGCAGTACTTC. Its translation: CASSERGYEQYF.

This chain connects TRBV5-5 to TRBJ2-2; D tentatively reads TRBD1 or TRBD2 (6 bases each). The CDR3 contains 14 residues. Trimming removed 2 bases at V and 6 bases at J, with 11 bases between. In germline, CDR1 is SGHKS, CDR2 YYEKEE (reference sequence). DNA for the CDR3: TGTGCCAGCAGCTTTGGGGGGCAGGCCGGGGAGCTGTTTTTT. Encoded protein: CASSFGGQAGELFF. The variable domain in full, completed from reference TRBV5-5 and TRBJ2-2, reads DAGVTQSPTHLIKTRGQQVTLRCSPISGHKSVSWYQQVLGQGPQFIFQYYEKEERGRGNFPDRFSARQFPNYSSELNVNALLLGDSALYLCASSFGGQAGELFFGEGSRLTVL.

CDR3 DNA sequence: TGTGCCAGCAGCCGACAGGGGTGGGAGACCCAGTACTTC. It is translated as CASSRQGWETQYF. The chain joins TRBV9 to TRBJ2-5, with 8 positions matching TRBD1. Trimming took 4 bases from V and 5 from J; bases not matched to a gene: 4. The V gene's germline CDR1 is SGDLS and CDR2 YYNGEE. The CDR3 sequence is 13 residues long.

The rearrangement uses TRBV27 and TRBJ1-1; D not resolved. CDR3 length equals 15 residues. Per the germline V gene, CDR1 is MNHEY and CDR2 is SMNVEV (reference sequence). Trimming pared 5 bases from V and 4 bases from J, leaving 17 bases between. The chain's CDR3 is CASSVYSVLGTEAFF. The CDR3 region has the DNA TGTGCCAGCAGTGTCTACTCGGTGCTGGGCACTGAAGCTTTCTTT.

This clone appeared a few times. The genes are TRBV9 and TRBJ2-5; 9 positions agree with TRBD2. This CDR3 spans 15 amino acids. The germline CDR1 and CDR2 sequences are SGDLS and YYNGEE. J gave up 5 bases and V 0 bases, and 5 bases lay outside the gene matches. The CDR3 DNA reads TGTGCCAGCAGCGTAGAGGAGACTAGCGGCGAGACCCAGTACTTC. Residues: CASSVEETSGETQYF.

This chain connects TRBV27 to TRBJ1-4, with D perhaps matching TRBD1 (6 bases). The CDR3 has 16 residues. Germline V gene sequence: CDR1 MNHEY, CDR2 SMNVEV (reference sequence). V dropped 3 bases and J dropped 0 bases, with 11 bases sitting between them. Written as DNA, the CDR3 is TGTGCCAGCAGTTTCCAGGGGCCACCAACTAATGAAAAACTGTTTTTT. Its translation: CASSFQGPPTNEKLFF.

The rearrangement joins TRBV6-6 to TRBJ1-2, with D tentatively TRBD1 (6 bases). Germline V lookup: CDR1 MNHNY, CDR2 SVGAGI (reference sequence). V gave up 9 bases and J gave up 6 bases, with 23 bases separating them. The CDR3 is 15 amino acids. The CDR3 DNA is TGTGCCAGTCTATTGAGGGCAGGGGACGTTAATGGCTACACCTTC. Its protein product is CASLLRAGDVNGYTF.

This chain uses TRBV6-5 with TRBJ1-2; tentative D call: TRBD1 (5 bases). Trimming removed 6 bases from V and 1 base from J, with 12 bases in between. Germline CDR1 MNHEY, CDR2 SVGAGI. The CDR3 length is 14 residues. The CDR3 DNA follows: TGTGCCAGCAGCACTACGGGGGGTAACTATGGCTACACCTTC. As protein: CASSTTGGNYGYTF.

The chain links TRBV5-4 to TRBJ2-5; TRBD2 agrees at 11 bases. This CDR3 contains 15 residues. The V segment lost 4 bases and the J segment 5 bases; nucleotides outside the gene matches: 7. Germline V gene lookup returns CDR1 SGHNT and CDR2 YYREEE (reference sequence). CDR3 amino acids: CASSPGLAVSETQYF. As DNA, the CDR3 is TGTGCCAGCAGCCCGGGACTAGCGGTGTCGGAGACCCAGTACTTC.

The chain uses TRBV6-5 and TRBJ1-1; no definite D call. Germline CDR1 MNHEY, CDR2 SVGAGI. Trimming shortened V by 5 bases and J by 12 bases, and 13 bases separated the two germline ends. This CDR3 has 11 residues. CDR3 loop: CASSPDEKSFF. Here the CDR3 DNA reads TGTGCCAGCAGTCCTGACGAGAAGTCTTTCTTT.

J is TRBJ1-3 and V is TRBV5-4, with D possibly being TRBD1 (6 bases). V was clipped by 4 bases and J by 0 bases, with 11 bases between them. The CDR3 consists of 15 residues. The V gene's germline CDR1 is SGHNT and CDR2 YYREEE (reference sequence). The CDR3 loop reads CASSIDRSSGNTIYF. The CDR3 nucleotides read TGTGCCAGCAGCATCGACAGGAGCTCTGGAAACACCATATATTTT. The whole variable domain, remainder taken from reference TRBV5-4 and TRBJ1-3, is ETGVTQSPTHLIKTRGQQVTLRCSSQSGHNTVSWYQQALGQGPQFIFQYYREEENGRGNFPPRFSGLQFPNYSSELNVNALELDDSALYLCASSIDRSSGNTIYFGEGSWLTVV.

The genes are TRBV5-6 and TRBJ2-2; 8 bases map to TRBD2. The germline V gene encodes CDR1 SGHDT and CDR2 YYEEEE. The CDR3 is 17 amino acids. J lost 3 bases, V lost 5 bases, and 12 bases had no gene match. CDR3 bases: TGTGCCAGCAGTTACCAGAAGGCGGGAGGTTACACCGGGGAGCTGTTTTTT. Translating gives CASSYQKAGGYTGELFF. The whole variable domain, remainder taken from reference TRBV5-6 and TRBJ2-2, is DAGVTQSPTHLIKTRGQQVTLRCSPKSGHDTVSWYQQALGQGPQFIFQYYEEEERQRGNFPDRFSGHQFPNYSSELNVNALLLGDSALYLCASSYQKAGGYTGELFFGEGSRLTVL.

The rearrangement links TRBV6-1 to TRBJ2-3; perhaps TRBD2 as D (7 bases). Germline values: CDR1 MNHNS, CDR2 SASEGT. Trimming took 1 base from V and 0 from J, leaving 23 bases between them. The CDR3 extends over 20 amino acids. The CDR3 reads CASSEVGIAGGGASTDTQYF. CDR3 bases: TGTGCCAGCAGTGAAGTTGGAATAGCGGGTGGGGGGGCTAGCACAGATACGCAGTATTTT.

The V call is TRBV2, the J call TRBJ2-4, with 12 bases fitting TRBD2. The CDR3 runs to 16 residues. CDR1 and CDR2 from the germline V gene are SNHLY and FYNNEI. V lost 6 bases, J lost 2 bases, and 5 bases stayed unmatched. The CDR3 reads CASRELAGGTKNIQYF. For the CDR3, the DNA is TGTGCCAGCAGGGAACTAGCGGGAGGAACCAAAAACATTCAGTACTTC.

The rearrangement uses TRBV5-4 and TRBJ2-2, with 9 bases that match TRBD2. The CDR3 is made up of 16 amino acids. Per the germline V gene, CDR1 is SGHNT and CDR2 is YYREEE (reference sequence). V trimming: 2 bases; J trimming: 4 bases; junction bases outside the gene matches: 6. The CDR3 is CASSFGGRGPTGELFF. The CDR3 coding sequence is TGTGCCAGCAGCTTTGGCGGGAGGGGGCCCACCGGGGAGCTGTTTTTT.

This rearrangement joins TRBV5-5 to TRBJ1-2; D perhaps matches TRBD1 (5 bases). The CDR3 is made up of 14 amino acids. Trimming left V 3 bases short and J 2 bases short, with 11 bases between. Germline lookup yields CDR1 SGHKS and CDR2 YYEKEE (reference sequence). The CDR3 protein is CASSSPGQNYGYTF. The CDR3 region has the DNA TGTGCCAGCAGCTCCCCGGGGCAGAACTATGGCTACACCTTC.

This clone has a handful of counts. The rearrangement links TRBV2 to TRBJ2-2; D gene ambiguous. The CDR3 sequence is 16 residues long. V lost 2 bases and J 7 bases, leaving 17 bases between the germline ends. The germline V gene has CDR1 SNHLY and CDR2 FYNNEI. The CDR3 DNA is TGTGCCAGCAGTGAAAGAAATTCGGGTGCGGACGGGGAGCTGTTTTTT. This sequence encodes CASSERNSGADGELFF.

Of note for this clone: At the DNA level, this CDR3 is encoded by other sequences in the same sample as well. The chain carries TRBV5-1 and TRBJ1-6; 9 bases match TRBD1. The CDR3 consists of 15 residues. V trimming: 4 bases; J trimming: 5 bases; junction bases outside the gene matches: 4. Germline assignment: CDR1 SGHRS and CDR2 YFSETQ. The CDR3 coding sequence is TGCGCCAGCAGCCTCGGACAGGGGAATAATTCACCCCTCCACTTT. This gives the protein CASSLGQGNNSPLHF.

This clone was detected once. This sequence joins TRBV21-1 and TRBJ1-6; the D call in the table, TRBD1, was not verified against the DNA. TRBV21-1 is reported as a pseudogene. This CDR3 has 18 residues. The CDR3 region is CASSKTKGACSYNSPLHF. CDR3 sequence (DNA): TGTGCCAGCAGCAAAACTAAGGGGGCTTGCTCCTATAATTCACCCCTCCACTTT.